One and the same sample provided the 7 T cell receptor beta chains below, sequenced in a study of control samples from healthy donors and cancer patients. Data came from immunoSEQ multiplex PCR; TCRdb stores just in-frame clones and leaves some out. The data contain under 150,000 clones, around 86% of them singletons. Material for sequencing was blood. These receptors all stem from a man between 40 and 49 years old in good health.

The chain joins TRBV2 to TRBJ1-2, with 7 bases fitting TRBD1. Unmatched junction bases numbered 4, after V lost 6 bases and J lost 6 bases. CDR3 size: 12 residues. Germline V gene sequence: CDR1 SNHLY, CDR2 FYNNEI. The CDR3 sequence is CASSPQGNGYTF. The DNA of the CDR3 is TGTGCCAGCAGCCCACAGGGGAATGGCTACACCTTC.

As concerns this clone: In the same sample, other DNA sequences code for this CDR3. The rearrangement joins TRBV7-2 to TRBJ2-7, with D tentatively TRBD1 (5 bases). CDR1 and CDR2 (germline): SGHTA, FQGNSA. V gave up 2 bases and J gave up 1 base, with 15 bases separating them. The CDR3 has 16 residues. CDR3 nucleotides: TGTGCCAGCAGCTTAACAGCAGGGCTCTCTTCCTACGAGCAGTACTTC. Protein sequence: CASSLTAGLSSYEQYF.

This sequence joins TRBV2 and TRBJ1-4; no reliable D call. The germline V and J ends were trimmed by 5 bases and 4 bases, with 8 bases remaining between them. Germline CDR1 is SNHLY and CDR2 is FYNNEI. This CDR3 has 13 amino acids. The CDR3 reads CASSKTGNEKLFF. The CDR3 nucleotides read TGTGCCAGCAGTAAAACTGGTAATGAAAAACTGTTTTTT.

The chain employs TRBV10-1 and TRBJ1-2, with 8 bases identical to TRBD1. Germline trimming cut 0 bases from V and 6 bases from J; bases unmatched to any gene: 15. This CDR3 region has 18 residues. Germline CDR1 WNHNN, CDR2 SYGVQD (reference sequence). In DNA form, the CDR3 reads TGCGCCAGCAGTGAGTCAAGGCAGGGGGCCTCGGTGTTTGATGGCTACACCTTC. Amino acid sequence: CASSESRQGASVFDGYTF.

The chain carries TRBV24-1 and TRBJ2-5; 7 nucleotides agree with TRBD2. The CDR3 consists of 14 residues. Germline CDR1 is KGHDR and CDR2 is SFDVKD. Trimming cost V 4 bases and J 3 bases; bases outside gene matches: 4. The CDR3 loop is CATSDGGFEETQYF. As DNA, the CDR3 is TGTGCCACCAGTGACGGGGGGTTCGAAGAGACCCAGTACTTC.

V usage is TRBV5-1 and J usage is TRBJ2-1; 9 bases align to TRBD2. J was trimmed by 8 bases and V by 3 bases; bases with no gene match: 6. Looked up from germline, CDR1 is SGHRS and CDR2 is YFSETQ. The CDR3 runs 14 residues. The CDR3 loop is CASSWRGGMDEQFF. The CDR3, as DNA: TGCGCCAGCAGCTGGCGGGGGGGCATGGATGAGCAGTTCTTC.

The V gene is TRBV5-5, the J gene TRBJ1-6; TRBD1 aligns across 7 bases. Germline CDR1 is SGHKS and CDR2 is YYEKEE (reference sequence). Trimming took 4 bases from V and 9 from J; bases not matched to a gene: 10. The CDR3 sequence is 15 residues long. CDR3 nucleotide sequence: TGTGCCAGCAGCCCAAATGGCAGGGGGGGTTCACCCCTCCACTTT. Residues: CASSPNGRGGSPLHF.